This T cell receptor beta chain was obtained from a study of T cells after yellow fever vaccination. V was cut by 0 bases and J by 8 bases, with 11 bases left in between. The germline CDR1 and CDR2 sequences are SGHDT and YYEEEE. The CDR3 is 13 residues long. TCRdb ran MiXCR on the 5' RACE reads and lists one entry per CDR3 protein. The sample contains about 85,000 distinct CDR3 sequences, about an eighth of which appear only once. This clonotype occurred a few times. The sequence was obtained from a man between 18 and 35 years old who received the YFV17D yellow fever vaccine. The J gene is TRBJ1-2, the V gene TRBV5-6; D is unclear. Sample: CD8+ T cells not binding an NS4B(214-222) dextramer, sorted from PBMCs, taken more than 20 days after the first yellow fever vaccination. CDR3 bases: TGTGCCAGCAGCTTGGTGGCGGGAAAGGGCTACACCTTC. This encodes CASSLVAGKGYTF.